This T cell receptor beta chain was recovered during a study of Graves' ophthalmopathy and Graves' hyperthyroidism. Transcripts of RNA were the source for amplifying TCR beta CDR3 regions. Following a first-round RT-PCR that used HTBI primers, a second-round multiplex PCR was carried out. TCRdb reprocessed the multiplex PCR reads with MiXCR, giving one entry per CDR3 protein. The repertoire holds about 1.1 million distinct CDR3 sequences, with about 38% as singletons. Orbital computed tomography, thyroid ultrasound, TRAb, serum thyroxine and clinical symptoms formed the basis of diagnosis. CDR1 and CDR2 (germline): DFQATT, SNEGSKA (reference sequence). The length of the CDR3 is 14 residues. The ends were cut back, 1 base at V and 3 bases at J, with 10 bases in the middle.

This chain connects TRBV20-1 to TRBJ1-5; no clear D gene. This clonotype was sampled from an adult man with Graves' hyperthyroidism. The sample taken for sequencing was peripheral blood or thyroid tissue (not recorded which). CDR3 amino acids: CSARAGLDNQPQHF. CDR3 nucleotide sequence: TGCAGTGCTAGAGCGGGGTTAGACAATCAGCCCCAGCATTTT.